The clone carrying this T cell receptor (beta chain) was picked up many times. Its antigen is as yet unknown. It was by quantitative 5'-RACE with molecular barcodes that TCR beta libraries were made. TCRdb re-called the 5' RACE reads through MiXCR, storing one row per CDR3 protein. The table shows 210,000 or so distinct CDR3 sequences, with roughly 25% occurring only once. The sample comes from a study of CD8 T cells in ankylosing spondylitis. General study points: Fewer than 10 highly homologous variants formed a TCR beta motif that appeared characteristic of ankylosing spondylitis blood. Clones tied to disease were said to be significantly enriched in matched ankylosing spondylitis synovial fluid.

The J segment lost 1 base and the V segment lost 4 bases, leaving 11 bases of the junction unmatched. Germline V gives CDR1 DFQATT, CDR2 SNEGSKA (reference sequence). The CDR3 sequence is 17 residues long. The V gene is TRBV20-1, the J gene TRBJ1-5, with 9 bases aligning to TRBD1. This receptor was obtained from a male donor with ankylosing spondylitis or in good health (not recorded which). Sequenced input: blood, either unsorted or a sorted T cell fraction (not recorded which). The CDR3 region is CSATTGQGEKSNQPQHF. CDR3 DNA sequence: TGCAGTGCTACAACGGGACAGGGAGAGAAAAGCAATCAGCCCCAGCATTTT.